Only a few counts were recorded for the clone carrying this TCR beta chain. The data belong to a study of CD8+ T cells in alopecia areata. cDNA prepared by RNA extraction and subsequent reverse transcription served as the template for sequencing. Sequencing used immunoSEQ multiplex PCR; TCRdb keeps in-frame clones, though not all of them. The data contain under 350,000 clones, 58% of them singletons. V shed 5 bases and J 7 bases; nucleotides not matched to a gene: 5. In germline, CDR1 is MNHEY, CDR2 SMNVEV (reference sequence). The CDR3 is made up of 14 amino acids. Treatment reported: oral pan-JAK inhibitor, 5-10 mg twice daily.

This chain links TRBV27 with TRBJ1-5; 10 nucleotides align to TRBD1. The sequence derives from a human donor with alopecia areata. Sequencing was performed on CD4+ T cells sorted from blood, taken at week 24, from a patient treated with tofacitinib. The CDR3, as DNA: TGTGCCAGCAGTCTCGGGACAGGGGCACAGCCCCAGCATTTT. Encoded protein: CASSLGTGAQPQHF.